What follows are 7 T cell receptor beta chains derived from one specimen sequenced in a study of T cells in localized non-small cell lung cancer. Here immunoSEQ multiplex PCR was the method, and the copy in TCRdb shows in-frame clones only, minus some. This table holds around 80,000 clones, around 80% found once. The sequencing here drew on PBMCs, taken before any cancer treatment. The receptors derive from a man between 40 and 70 years old with stage II squamous cell lung carcinoma.

This chain connects TRBV29-1 to TRBJ2-5; D is perhaps TRBD1 or TRBD2 (5 bases each). The V gene's germline CDR1 is SQVTM and CDR2 ANQGSEA. The CDR3 consists of 15 residues. V was pared by 4 bases and J by 1 base, with 16 bases between. CDR3 sequence reads: CSVARDWGIQETQYF. The CDR3 region has the DNA TGCAGCGTTGCTCGAGACTGGGGGATCCAAGAGACCCAGTACTTC.

This clone was observed once. This chain connects TRBV19 to TRBJ2-2, with D perhaps TRBD1 or TRBD2 (5 bases each). The germline V and J ends were trimmed by 5 bases and 4 bases, with 20 bases remaining between them. Germline CDR1 LNHDA, CDR2 SQIVND (reference sequence). The CDR3 contains 17 residues. The CDR3 DNA reads TGTGCCAGTAGTCTTGAACTGGGACGGTTGTCCACCGGGGAGCTGTTTTTT. Translation gives CASSLELGRLSTGELFF. The variable domain in full, completed from reference TRBV19 and TRBJ2-2, reads DGGITQSPKYLFRKEGQNVTLSCEQNLNHDAMYWYRQDPGQGLRLIYYSQIVNDFQKGDIAEGYSVSREKKESFPLTVTSAQKNPTAFYLCASSLELGRLSTGELFFGEGSRLTVL.

J is TRBJ1-2 and V is TRBV5-1, with TRBD1 identical over 7 bases. Germline loops: CDR1 SGHRS, CDR2 YFSETQ. Losses at the gene ends were 3 bases for V and 4 bases for J; bases not matched to a gene: 6. CDR3 size: 14 residues. CDR3 coding DNA: TGCGCCAGCAGCTCGGGACAGACGCTCTATGGCTACACCTTC. It codes for CASSSGQTLYGYTF.

The chain recombines TRBV28 with TRBJ2-1, with D unresolved. This CDR3 is 16 amino acids long. V gave up 1 base and J gave up 5 bases, with 15 bases separating them. Germline values: CDR1 MDHEN, CDR2 SYDVKM. The CDR3 DNA reads as TGTGCCAGCAGTTTATCCCCTAAGGACGCCAACAATGAGCAGTTCTTC. This codes for CASSLSPKDANNEQFF.

This clone appeared a single time. Here the CDR3 reads CASSLSLLEYEQYF. The CDR3 bases are TGTGCCAGCAGCTTATCCCTACTTGAGTACGAGCAGTACTTC. This sequence joins TRBV13 and TRBJ2-7; D remains ambiguous. Germline V lookup: CDR1 PRHDT, CDR2 FYEKMQ (reference sequence). V was cut by 2 bases and J by 4 bases, with 12 bases left in between. The CDR3 is 14 amino acids.

V and J are TRBV14 and TRBJ1-3; no definite D call. Germline values: CDR1 SGHDN, CDR2 FVKESK. Trimming stripped 0 bases from V and 4 bases from J, with 13 bases between. The CDR3 has 16 amino acids. As DNA, the CDR3 is TGTGCCAGCAGCCAAGAGACCAACGCGTTGGGAAACACCATATATTTT. It is translated as CASSQETNALGNTIYF.

The chain employs TRBV5-4 and TRBJ1-6; TRBD1 is a possible D gene (5 bases). Trimming took off 5 bases at V and 7 bases at J, with 13 bases between the two ends. The CDR3 totals 14 residues. The germline CDR1 and CDR2 sequences are SGHNT and YYREEE (reference sequence). The CDR3 sequence: CASSGPGTNSPLHF. CDR3 DNA: TGTGCCAGCAGTGGACCTGGGACGAATTCACCCCTCCACTTT.